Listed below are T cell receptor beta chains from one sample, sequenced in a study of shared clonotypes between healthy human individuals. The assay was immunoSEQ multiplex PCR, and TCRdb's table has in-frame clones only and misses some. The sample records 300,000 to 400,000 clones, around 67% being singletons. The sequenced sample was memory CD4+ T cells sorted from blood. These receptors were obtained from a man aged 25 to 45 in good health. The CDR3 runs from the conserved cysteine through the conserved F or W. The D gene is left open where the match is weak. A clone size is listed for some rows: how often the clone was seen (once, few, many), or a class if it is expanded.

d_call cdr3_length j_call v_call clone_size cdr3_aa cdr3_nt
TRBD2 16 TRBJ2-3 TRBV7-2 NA CASSLGPGGSTDTQYF TGTGCCAGCAGCTTAGGGCCGGGAGGGAGCACAGATACGCAGTATTTT
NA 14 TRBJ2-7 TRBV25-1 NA CASREQGHFHEQYF TGTGCCAGCAGGGAGCAGGGACATTTCCACGAGCAGTACTTC
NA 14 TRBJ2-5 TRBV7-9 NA CASSSRTSKETQYF TGTGCCAGCAGCTCAAGGACTTCAAAAGAGACCCAGTACTTC
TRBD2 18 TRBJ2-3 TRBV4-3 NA CASSQAPSSGGSTDTQYF TGCGCCAGCAGCCAAGCCCCATCTAGCGGGGGAAGCACAGATACGCAGTATTTT
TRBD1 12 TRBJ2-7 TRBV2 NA CASRGQGDEQYF TGTGCCAGCCGGGGACAGGGGGACGAGCAGTACTTC
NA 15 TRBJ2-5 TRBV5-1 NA CASSPHGGLGETQYF TGCGCCAGCAGCCCCCACGGGGGGCTGGGAGAGACCCAGTACTTC
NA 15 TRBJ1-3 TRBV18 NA CASSPPSRAGNTIYF TGTGCCAGCTCACCACCCTCCAGGGCGGGAAACACCATATATTTT
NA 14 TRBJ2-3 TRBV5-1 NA CASGTAGPTDTQYF TGCGCCAGCGGAACGGCAGGCCCCACAGATACGCAGTATTTT
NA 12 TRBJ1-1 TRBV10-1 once CASSENAGEAFF TGCGCCAGCAGTGAGAACGCAGGTGAAGCTTTCTTT
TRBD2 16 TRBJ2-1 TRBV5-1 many CASSLEGLGGWDEQFF TGCGCCAGCAGCTTAGAGGGACTAGGGGGTTGGGATGAGCAGTTCTTC
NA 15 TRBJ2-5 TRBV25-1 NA CASRGIGGRGETQYF TGTGCCAGCAGGGGAATTGGAGGAAGGGGAGAGACCCAGTACTTC
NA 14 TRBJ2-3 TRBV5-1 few CASSLASNTDTQYF TGCGCCAGCAGCTTGGCCTCGAACACAGATACGCAGTATTTT
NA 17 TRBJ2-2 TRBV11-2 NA CASSFPFPQGGTGELFF TGTGCCAGCAGCTTCCCGTTCCCCCAGGGCGGCACCGGGGAGCTGTTTTTT
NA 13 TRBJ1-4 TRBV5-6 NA CASSPSGNEKLFF TGTGCCAGCAGCCCGTCGGGTAATGAAAAACTGTTTTTT
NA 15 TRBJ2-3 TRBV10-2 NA CASKGRRAPTDTQYF TGCGCCAGCAAGGGACGTAGGGCCCCCACAGATACGCAGTATTTT
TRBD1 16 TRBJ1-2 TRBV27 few CASSLRGTASNYGYTF TGTGCCAGCAGTCTACGGGGGACAGCTTCTAACTATGGCTACACCTTC
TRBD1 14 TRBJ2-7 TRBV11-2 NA CASSFGQGAQEQYF TGTGCCAGCAGCTTCGGTCAGGGGGCGCAAGAGCAGTACTTC
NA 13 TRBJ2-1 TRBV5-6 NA CASSGPQGNEQFF TGTGCCAGCAGCGGCCCGCAGGGTAATGAGCAGTTCTTC
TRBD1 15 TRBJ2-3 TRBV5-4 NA CASSMAGQGGDTQYF TGTGCCAGCAGCATGGCTGGACAGGGGGGCGATACGCAGTATTTT
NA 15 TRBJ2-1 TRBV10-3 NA CAISELERSYNEQFF TGTGCCATCAGTGAGCTCGAGCGGTCCTACAATGAGCAGTTCTTC
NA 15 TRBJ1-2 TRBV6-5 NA CASSYGGGAGGGYTF TGTGCCAGCAGTTACGGGGGGGGCGCAGGAGGAGGCTACACCTTC
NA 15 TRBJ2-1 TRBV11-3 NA CASSRGREGDNEQFF TGTGCCAGCAGCAGGGGGAGGGAGGGTGACAATGAGCAGTTCTTC
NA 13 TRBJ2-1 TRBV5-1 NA CASSLGMNNEQFF TGCGCCAGCAGCTTGGGGATGAACAATGAGCAGTTCTTC
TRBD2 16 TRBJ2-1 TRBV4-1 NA CASSQEGLAGELARFF TGCGCCAGCAGCCAAGAGGGGTTAGCGGGAGAACTGGCACGGTTCTTC
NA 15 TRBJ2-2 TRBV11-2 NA CASGRRERNTGELFF TGTGCCAGCGGCCGTCGGGAGCGAAACACCGGGGAGCTGTTTTTT
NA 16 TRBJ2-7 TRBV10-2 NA CASSERANGLTYEQYF TGCGCCAGCAGTGAAAGGGCTAACGGACTGACTTACGAGCAGTACTTC
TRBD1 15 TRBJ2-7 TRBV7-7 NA CASSPSTGNPYEQYF TGTGCCAGCAGCCCGTCGACAGGGAATCCTTACGAGCAGTACTTC
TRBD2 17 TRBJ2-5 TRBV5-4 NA CASSLSAGTSGMRAQYF TGTGCCAGCAGCTTGTCGGCCGGGACTAGCGGAATGAGGGCCCAGTACTTC
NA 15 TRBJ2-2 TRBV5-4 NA CASGLAALGPGELFF TGTGCCAGCGGTTTAGCTGCGCTAGGTCCGGGGGAGCTGTTTTTT
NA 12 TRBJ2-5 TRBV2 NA CASTRYQETQYF TGTGCCAGCACTCGCTACCAAGAGACCCAGTACTTC
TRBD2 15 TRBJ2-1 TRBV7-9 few CASSRGLAGYNEQFF TGTGCCAGCAGCCGAGGACTAGCAGGGTACAATGAGCAGTTCTTC
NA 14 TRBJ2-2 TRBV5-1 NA CASSLVWGTGELFF TGCGCCAGCAGCTTGGTTTGGGGCACCGGGGAGCTGTTTTTT
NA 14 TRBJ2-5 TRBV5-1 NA CASSLGLYQETQYF TGCGCCAGCAGCTTGGGACTCTACCAAGAGACCCAGTACTTC
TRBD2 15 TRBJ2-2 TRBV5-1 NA CASSSGRADTGELFF TGCGCCAGCAGTAGCGGGAGGGCGGACACCGGGGAGCTGTTTTTT
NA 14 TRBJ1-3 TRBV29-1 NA CSGGGGASGNTIYF TGCAGCGGCGGGGGGGGTGCGTCTGGAAACACCATATATTTT
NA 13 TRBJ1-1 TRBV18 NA CASSQTVNTEAFF TGTGCCAGCTCACAGACGGTGAACACTGAAGCTTTCTTT
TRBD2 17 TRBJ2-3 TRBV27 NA CASSFRASGVGTDTQYF TGTGCCAGCAGTTTCCGGGCTAGCGGGGTTGGCACAGATACGCAGTATTTT
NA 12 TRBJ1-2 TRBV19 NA CATTGLHYGYTF TGTGCCACCACGGGACTTCACTATGGCTACACCTTC
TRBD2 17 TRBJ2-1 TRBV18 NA CASSSLAGDRSYNEQFF TGTGCCAGCTCGTCTCTAGCGGGAGATAGGTCCTACAATGAGCAGTTCTTC
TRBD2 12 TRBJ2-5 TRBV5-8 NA CASSLRGDTQYF TGTGCCAGCAGCCTCCGGGGGGATACCCAGTACTTC
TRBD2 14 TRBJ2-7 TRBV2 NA CASSEKRTSAAQYF TGTGCCAGCAGTGAGAAAAGGACTAGCGCCGCGCAGTACTTC
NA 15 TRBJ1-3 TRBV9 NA CASSVEGGSGNTIYF TGTGCCAGCAGCGTAGAGGGGGGCTCTGGAAACACCATATATTTT
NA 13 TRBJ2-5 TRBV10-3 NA CAISESAQETQYF TGTGCCATCAGTGAATCAGCTCAAGAGACCCAGTACTTC
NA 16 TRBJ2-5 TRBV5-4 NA CASAAEGGMRGETQYF TGTGCCAGCGCTGCCGAGGGGGGCATGAGAGGAGAGACCCAGTACTTC
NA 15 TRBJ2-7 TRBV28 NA CASSLAGGLPYEQYF TGTGCCAGCAGTTTGGCGGGCGGGTTACCCTACGAGCAGTACTTC
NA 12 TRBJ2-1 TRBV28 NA CASVGGYNEQFF TGTGCCAGCGTTGGGGGTTACAATGAGCAGTTCTTC
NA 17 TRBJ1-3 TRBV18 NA CASSPIADALGGNTIYF TGTGCCAGCTCACCTATCGCCGACGCATTAGGAGGAAACACCATATATTTT
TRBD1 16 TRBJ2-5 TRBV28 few CASALGGQGAGETQYF TGTGCCAGCGCCCTGGGGGGACAGGGGGCCGGAGAGACCCAGTACTTC
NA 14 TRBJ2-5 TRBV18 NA CASSPPSQAETQYF TGTGCCAGCTCACCACCTTCGCAGGCCGAGACCCAGTACTTC
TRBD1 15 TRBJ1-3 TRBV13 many CASSFRGLDGNTIYF TGTGCCAGCAGCTTCAGGGGGTTGGATGGAAACACCATATATTTT
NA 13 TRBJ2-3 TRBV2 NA CASSEGGRDTQYF TGTGCCAGCAGTGAAGGAGGGCGGGATACGCAGTATTTT
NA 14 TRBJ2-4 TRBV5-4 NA CASSFQGAKNIQYF TGTGCCAGCAGCTTTCAGGGGGCCAAAAACATTCAGTACTTC
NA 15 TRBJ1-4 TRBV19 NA CASSILKSWNEKLFF TGTGCCAGTAGTATTCTCAAGAGTTGGAATGAAAAACTGTTTTTT
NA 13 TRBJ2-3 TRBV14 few CASSQVSTDTQYF TGTGCCAGCAGCCAAGTTTCAACAGATACGCAGTATTTT